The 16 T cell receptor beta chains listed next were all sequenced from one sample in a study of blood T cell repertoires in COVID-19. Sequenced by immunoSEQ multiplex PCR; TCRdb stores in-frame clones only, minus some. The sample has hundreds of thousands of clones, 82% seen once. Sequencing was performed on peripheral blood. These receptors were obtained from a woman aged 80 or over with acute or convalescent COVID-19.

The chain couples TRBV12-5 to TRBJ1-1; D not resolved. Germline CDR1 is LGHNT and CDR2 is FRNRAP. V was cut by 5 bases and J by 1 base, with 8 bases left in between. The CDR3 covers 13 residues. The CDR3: CASGQEENTEAFF. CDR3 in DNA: TGTGCTAGTGGTCAAGAGGAGAACACTGAAGCTTTCTTT.

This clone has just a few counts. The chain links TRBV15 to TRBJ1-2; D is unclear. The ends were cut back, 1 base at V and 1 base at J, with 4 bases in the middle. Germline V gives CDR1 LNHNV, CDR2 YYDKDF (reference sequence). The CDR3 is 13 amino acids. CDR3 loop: CATSRGHNYGYTF. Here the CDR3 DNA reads TGTGCCACCAGCAGAGGGCATAACTATGGCTACACCTTC.

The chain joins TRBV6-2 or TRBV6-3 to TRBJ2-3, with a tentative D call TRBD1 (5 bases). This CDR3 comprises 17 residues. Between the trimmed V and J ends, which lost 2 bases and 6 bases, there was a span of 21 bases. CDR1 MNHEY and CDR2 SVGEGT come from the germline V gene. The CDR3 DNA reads TGTGCCAGCAGTTACCTATCGGTCCCCGGACAACTGGATACGCAGTATTTT. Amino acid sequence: CASSYLSVPGQLDTQYF.

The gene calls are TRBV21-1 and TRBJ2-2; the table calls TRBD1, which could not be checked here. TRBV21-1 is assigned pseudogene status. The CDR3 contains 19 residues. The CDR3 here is CASSKPPTYDRSNTGELFF. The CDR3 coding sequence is TGTGCCAGCAGCAAACCGCCCACCTACGACAGGTCGAACACCGGGGAGCTGTTTTTT.

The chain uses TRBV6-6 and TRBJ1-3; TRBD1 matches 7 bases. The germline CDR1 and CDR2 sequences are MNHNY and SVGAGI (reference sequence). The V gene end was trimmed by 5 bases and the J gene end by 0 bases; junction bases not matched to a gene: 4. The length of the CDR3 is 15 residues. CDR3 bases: TGTGCCAGCAGTAGGGACAGCAGCTCTGGAAACACCATATATTTT. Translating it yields CASSRDSSSGNTIYF.

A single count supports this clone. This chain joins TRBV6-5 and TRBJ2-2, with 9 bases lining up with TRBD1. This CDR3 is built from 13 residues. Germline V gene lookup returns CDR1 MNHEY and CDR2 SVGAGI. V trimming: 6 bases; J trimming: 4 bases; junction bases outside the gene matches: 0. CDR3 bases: TGTGCCAGCAGGGACAGGGGCACCGGGGAGCTGTTTTTT. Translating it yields CASRDRGTGELFF.

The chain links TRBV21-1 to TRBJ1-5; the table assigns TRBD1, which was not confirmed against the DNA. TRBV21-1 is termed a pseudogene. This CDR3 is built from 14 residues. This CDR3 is CASSLQGANQPQHF. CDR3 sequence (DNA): TGTGCCAGCAGCCTCCAGGGTGCCAATCAGCCCCAGCATTTT.

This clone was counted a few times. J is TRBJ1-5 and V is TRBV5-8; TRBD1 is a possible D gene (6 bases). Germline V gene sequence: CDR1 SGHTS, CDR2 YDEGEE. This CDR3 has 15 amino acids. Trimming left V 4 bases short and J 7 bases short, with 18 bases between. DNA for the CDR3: TGTGCCAGCAGCAGGAATGGGGGGGCAAGGCAGCCCCAGCATTTT. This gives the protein CASSRNGGARQPQHF.

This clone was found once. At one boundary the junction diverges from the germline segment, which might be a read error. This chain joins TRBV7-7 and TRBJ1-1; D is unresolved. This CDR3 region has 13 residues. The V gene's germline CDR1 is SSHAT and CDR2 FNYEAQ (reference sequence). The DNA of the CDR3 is TGTGCTAGCAGCTTCGCAGGGAACACTGAAGCTTTCTTT. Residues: CASSFAGNTEAFF.

The CDR3 is CASSLVAGAGTDTQYF. CDR3 sequence (DNA): TGTGCCAGCAGCTTAGTCGCGGGGGCCGGCACAGATACGCAGTATTTT. This chain uses TRBV7-2 with TRBJ2-3; possibly TRBD2 for D (7 bases). This CDR3 is 16 amino acids long. CDR1 and CDR2 (germline): SGHTA, FQGNSA. Trimming cost V 1 base and J 1 base, with 12 bases left between them.

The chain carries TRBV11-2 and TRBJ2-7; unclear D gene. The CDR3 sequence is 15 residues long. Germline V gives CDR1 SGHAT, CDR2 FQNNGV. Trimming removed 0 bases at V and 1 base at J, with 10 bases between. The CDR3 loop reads CASSLDPRRSYEQYF. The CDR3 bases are TGTGCCAGCAGCTTAGATCCTAGGCGTTCCTACGAGCAGTACTTC.

CDR3: CASSIYGRGHGLDEKLFF. CDR3 DNA: TGTGCCAGTAGTATTTACGGAAGGGGGCACGGACTGGATGAAAAACTGTTTTTT. The chain employs TRBV19 and TRBJ1-4, with 7 bases aligning to TRBD1. The V segment lost 3 bases and the J segment 6 bases; nucleotides outside the gene matches: 16. This CDR3 has 18 residues. Germline-derived CDR1 and CDR2 are LNHDA and SQIVND (reference sequence).

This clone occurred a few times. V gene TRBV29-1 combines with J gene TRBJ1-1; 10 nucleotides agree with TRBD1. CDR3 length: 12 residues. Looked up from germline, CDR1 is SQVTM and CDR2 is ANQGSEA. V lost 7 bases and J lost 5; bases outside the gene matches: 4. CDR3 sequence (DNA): TGCAGCGCTGTGGGACAGGGGACTGAAGCTTTCTTT. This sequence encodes CSAVGQGTEAFF.

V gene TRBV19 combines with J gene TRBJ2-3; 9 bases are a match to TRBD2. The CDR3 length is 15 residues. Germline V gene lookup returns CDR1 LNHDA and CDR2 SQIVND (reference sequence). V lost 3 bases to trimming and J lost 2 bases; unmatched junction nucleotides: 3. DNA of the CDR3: TGTGCCAGTAGTATCTTAGCGGGAGACACAGATACGCAGTATTTT. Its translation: CASSILAGDTDTQYF.

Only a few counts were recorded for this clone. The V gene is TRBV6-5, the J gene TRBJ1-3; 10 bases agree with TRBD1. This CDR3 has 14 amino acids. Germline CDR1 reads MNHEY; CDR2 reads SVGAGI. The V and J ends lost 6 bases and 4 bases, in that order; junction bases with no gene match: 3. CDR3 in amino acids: CASSDRGLGNTIYF. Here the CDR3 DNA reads TGTGCCAGCAGCGACAGGGGGCTCGGAAACACCATATATTTT.

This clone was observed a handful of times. The CDR3 DNA reads as TGTGCCAGTAGTATCGCGGGTACTAGCCGCTACGAGCAGTACTTC. It translates to CASSIAGTSRYEQYF. This chain uses TRBV19 with TRBJ2-7; tentatively, D is TRBD2 (6 bases). This CDR3 has 15 residues. Germline-derived CDR1 and CDR2 are LNHDA and SQIVND (reference sequence). Trimming removed 3 bases from V and 3 bases from J, with 15 bases in between.